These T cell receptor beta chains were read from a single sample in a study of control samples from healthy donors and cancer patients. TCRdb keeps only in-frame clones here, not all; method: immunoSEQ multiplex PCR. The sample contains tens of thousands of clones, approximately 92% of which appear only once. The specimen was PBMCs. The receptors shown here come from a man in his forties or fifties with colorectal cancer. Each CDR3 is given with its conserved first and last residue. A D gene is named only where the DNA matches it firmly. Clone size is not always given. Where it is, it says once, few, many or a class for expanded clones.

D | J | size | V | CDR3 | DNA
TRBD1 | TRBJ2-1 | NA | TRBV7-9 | CASSLGGQEVGSEQFF | TGTGCCAGCAGCTTAGGGGGACAGGAGGTGGGCAGTGAGCAGTTCTTC
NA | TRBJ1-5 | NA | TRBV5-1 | CASSLDGAGPQHF | TGCGCCAGCAGCTTGGATGGGGCCGGGCCCCAGCATTTT
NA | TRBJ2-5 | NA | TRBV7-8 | CASSALGGPTQYF | TGTGCCAGCAGTGCGCTGGGGGGGCCGACCCAGTACTTC
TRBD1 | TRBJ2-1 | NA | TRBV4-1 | CASSQVGQGYDNEQFF | TGCGCCAGCAGCCAGGTGGGACAGGGCTACGACAATGAGCAGTTCTTC
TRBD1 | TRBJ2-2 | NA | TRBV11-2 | CASSFDRDKLFF | TGTGCCAGCAGCTTTGACAGGGATAAGCTGTTTTTT
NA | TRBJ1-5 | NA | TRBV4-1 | CASSLSGLNQPQHF | TGCGCCAGCAGCCTAAGCGGGTTAAATCAGCCCCAGCATTTT
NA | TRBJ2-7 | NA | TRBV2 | CASGAVGNYEQYF | TGTGCCAGCGGTGCGGTCGGAAATTACGAGCAGTACTTC
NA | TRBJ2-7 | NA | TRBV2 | CASMIGQGGGEQYF | TGTGCCAGCATGATTGGGCAGGGGGGCGGCGAGCAGTACTTC
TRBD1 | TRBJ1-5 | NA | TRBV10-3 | CAISGQGGSNQPQHF | TGTGCCATCAGTGGACAGGGGGGGAGCAATCAGCCCCAGCATTTT
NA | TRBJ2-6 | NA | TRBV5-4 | CATPAGANVLTF | TGTGCCACCCCCGCTGGGGCCAACGTCCTGACTTTC
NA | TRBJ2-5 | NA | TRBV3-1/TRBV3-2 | CASSQGRRKETQYF | TGTGCCAGCAGCCAAGGTCGACGCAAAGAGACCCAGTACTTC
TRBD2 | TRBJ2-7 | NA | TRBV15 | CATSRGLSGGQTGQYF | TGTGCCACCAGCAGGGGTCTAAGCGGGGGGCAAACTGGGCAGTACTTC
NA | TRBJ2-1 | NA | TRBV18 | CASSPATSYNEQFF | TGTGCCAGCTCACCGGCGACTAGCTACAATGAGCAGTTCTTC
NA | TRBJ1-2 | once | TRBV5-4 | CASSMTGPLYGYTF | TGTGCCAGCAGCATGACGGGTCCTCTGTATGGCTACACCTTC
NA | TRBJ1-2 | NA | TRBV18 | CASSPDEVSGYTF | TGTGCCAGCTCACCAGATGAAGTTTCCGGCTACACCTTC
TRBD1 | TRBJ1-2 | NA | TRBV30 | CAWTRTGHGYTF | TGTGCCTGGACTAGGACAGGGCATGGCTACACCTTC
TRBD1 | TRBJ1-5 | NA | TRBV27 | CASSRGTGNQPQHF | TGTGCCAGCAGCCGCGGGACAGGGAATCAGCCCCAGCATTTT
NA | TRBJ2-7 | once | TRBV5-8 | CASPSTKGNTYEQYF | TGTGCCAGCCCTTCAACGAAGGGGAACACCTACGAGCAGTACTTC
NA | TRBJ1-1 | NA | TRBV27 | CATSAGFTEAFF | TGTGCCACCAGTGCAGGCTTCACTGAAGCTTTCTTT
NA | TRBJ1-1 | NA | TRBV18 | CASSPVAQGLNTEAFF | TGTGCCAGCTCACCTGTCGCACAGGGATTGAACACTGAAGCTTTCTTT
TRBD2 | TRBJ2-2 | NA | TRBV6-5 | CASSYSGTSGAGELFF | TGTGCCAGCAGTTACTCAGGGACTAGCGGGGCCGGGGAGCTGTTTTTT
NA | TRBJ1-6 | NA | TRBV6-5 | CASSYSKEGSPLHF | TGTGCCAGCAGTTACTCGAAAGAGGGATCACCCCTCCACTTT